This is a list of T cell receptor beta chains from one sample in a study of siplizumab effects on memory and regulatory T cells. Some clones are missing from TCRdb's copy, which holds only in-frame ones; the method was immunoSEQ multiplex PCR. The repertoire holds about 100,000 clones, 91% seen once, with 0.14% to 0.15% in the top ten. Specimen: CD4+ T cells sorted from blood. These receptors came from a human donor in good health. Both conserved end residues are part of each CDR3. Each record gives: CDR3 protein, CDR3 DNA, J gene, V gene, D gene. The D gene is left open where the match is weak.

CDR3 protein: CASSFDGLAGGRTDTQYF
CDR3 DNA: TGTGCCAGCAGCTTTGACGGACTAGCGGGGGGCCGCACAGATACGCAGTATTTT
J gene: TRBJ2-3
V gene: TRBV7-2
D gene: TRBD2

CDR3 protein: CASSQPRWESYNEQFF
CDR3 DNA: TGCGCCAGCAGCCAACCACGCTGGGAATCCTACAATGAGCAGTTCTTC
J gene: TRBJ2-1
V gene: TRBV4-1
D gene: .

CDR3 protein: CASSPDRGRPGYTF
CDR3 DNA: TGTGCCAGCAGCCCAGACAGGGGGCGGCCTGGCTACACCTTC
J gene: TRBJ1-2
V gene: TRBV6-5
D gene: TRBD1

CDR3 protein: CASSLSLYGAPSTNEKLFF
CDR3 DNA: TGTGCCAGCAGCTTGTCCCTTTATGGGGCCCCCTCAACTAATGAAAAACTGTTTTTT
J gene: TRBJ1-4
V gene: TRBV5-6
D gene: .

CDR3 protein: CASSVETGLGTQYF
CDR3 DNA: TGCGCCAGCAGCGTAGAGACAGGGCTGGGGACCCAGTACTTC
J gene: TRBJ2-5
V gene: TRBV5-1
D gene: TRBD1

CDR3 protein: CASSPQTGTANEKLFF
CDR3 DNA: TGTGCCAGCTCACCTCAGACCGGGACAGCGAATGAAAAACTGTTTTTT
J gene: TRBJ1-4
V gene: TRBV18
D gene: TRBD1

CDR3 protein: CASSLSRVYNEQFF
CDR3 DNA: TGTGCCAGCAGTTTATCGCGGGTTTACAATGAGCAGTTCTTC
J gene: TRBJ2-1
V gene: TRBV27
D gene: .

CDR3 protein: CASSSRQETQYF
CDR3 DNA: TGTGCCAGCAGTTCCCGCCAAGAGACCCAGTACTTC
J gene: TRBJ2-5
V gene: TRBV6-6
D gene: .

CDR3 protein: CSVERGTGTDTQYF
CDR3 DNA: TGCAGCGTTGAGCGTGGCACAGGAACAGATACGCAGTATTTT
J gene: TRBJ2-3
V gene: TRBV29-1
D gene: .

CDR3 protein: CASSQGQVSTYEQYF
CDR3 DNA: TGTGCCAGCAGCCAAGGACAGGTTTCTACCTACGAGCAGTACTTC
J gene: TRBJ2-7
V gene: TRBV5-6
D gene: TRBD1

CDR3 protein: CASSLPGTRGGELFF
CDR3 DNA: TGTGCCAGCAGCTTACCCGGGACGAGGGGCGGGGAGCTGTTTTTT
J gene: TRBJ2-2
V gene: TRBV11-2
D gene: .